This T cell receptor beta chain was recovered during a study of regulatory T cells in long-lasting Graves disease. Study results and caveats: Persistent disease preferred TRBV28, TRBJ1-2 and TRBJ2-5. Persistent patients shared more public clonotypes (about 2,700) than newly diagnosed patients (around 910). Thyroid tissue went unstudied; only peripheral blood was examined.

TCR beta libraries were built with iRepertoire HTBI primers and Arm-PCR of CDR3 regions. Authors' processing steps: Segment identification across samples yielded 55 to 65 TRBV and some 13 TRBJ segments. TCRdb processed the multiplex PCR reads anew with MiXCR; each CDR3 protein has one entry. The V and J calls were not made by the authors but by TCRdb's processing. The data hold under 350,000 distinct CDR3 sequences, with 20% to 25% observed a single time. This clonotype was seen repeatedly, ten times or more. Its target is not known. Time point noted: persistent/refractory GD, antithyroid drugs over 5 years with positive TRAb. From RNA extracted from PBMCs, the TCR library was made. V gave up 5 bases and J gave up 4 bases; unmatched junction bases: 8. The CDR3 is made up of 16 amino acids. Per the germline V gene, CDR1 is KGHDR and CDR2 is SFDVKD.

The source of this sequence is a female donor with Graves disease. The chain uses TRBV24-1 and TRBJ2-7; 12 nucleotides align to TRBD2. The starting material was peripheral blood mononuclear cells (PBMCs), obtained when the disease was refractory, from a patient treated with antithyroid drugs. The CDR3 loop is CATSGPSGRAFYEQYF. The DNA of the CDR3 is TGTGCCACCAGTGGACCTAGCGGGAGGGCGTTTTACGAGCAGTACTTC.